This T cell receptor beta chain was sequenced during a study of T-cell memory formation after mild COVID-19. Overall study findings and caveats: Among CD4+ contracting clones, most were CM and EM, and CD8+ ones EMRA.

CDR3 length equals 14 residues. The germline V and J ends were trimmed by 1 base and 3 bases, with 13 bases remaining between them. The germline V gene has CDR1 DFQATT and CDR2 SNEGSKA (reference sequence). This clonotype has more than one count but fewer than ten. Its specificity is not known. Libraries for TCRalpha and TCRbeta carried sample barcodes and unique molecular identifiers via 5'RACE. TCRdb re-called the 5' RACE reads through MiXCR, storing one row per CDR3 protein. Among hundreds of thousands of distinct CDR3 sequences, 13% to 15% were seen once, and the ten largest hold approximately 20%.

The chain has TRBV20-1 and TRBJ2-7; TRBD2 might be the D (7 bases). The receptor's source is a man younger than 35 who had mild COVID-19 (a few samples of this study predate the infection). Cell type and time point are not known. The sample comprised PBMCs or a T cell subset sorted from them (not recorded which). The chain's CDR3 is CSARGPGGLYEQYF. CDR3 bases: TGCAGTGCTAGAGGGCCGGGGGGCCTCTACGAGCAGTACTTC.